This is a list of T cell receptor beta chains from one sample in a study of shared clonotypes between healthy human individuals. Generated by immunoSEQ multiplex PCR, the TCRdb table keeps only in-frame clones and is missing some. The repertoire holds about 1 million clones, with 70% to 80% as singletons. The specimen was memory CD4+ T cells sorted from blood. Every receptor here comes from a man in his late teens or twenties in good health. CDR3s include the opening cysteine and the closing phenylalanine or tryptophan. D genes are given only for firm matches. A clone size is listed for some rows: how often the clone was seen (once, few, many), or a class if it is expanded.

. | TRBJ2-7 | TRBD2 | TRBV4-1 | TGCGCCAGCAGCCAAGATGGTGGTAGCGGGAGCCTTCATGGCCGCGAGCAGTACTTC | CASSQDGGSGSLHGREQYF
. | TRBJ1-5 | . | TRBV6-6 | TGTGCCAGCAGTGGGCAGCTAAATCAGCCCCAGCATTTT | CASSGQLNQPQHF
. | TRBJ1-5 | . | TRBV7-6 | TGTGCCAGCAGCTTGGGGGGGGGTATTCAGCCCCAGCATTTT | CASSLGGGIQPQHF
. | TRBJ2-6 | . | TRBV6-1 | TGTGCCAGCACTGAGAGCTCTGGGGCCAACGTCCTGACTTTC | CASTESSGANVLTF
. | TRBJ2-1 | . | TRBV2 | TGTGCCAGCAGCGCAGGGCCGTCCTACAATGAGCAGTTCTTC | CASSAGPSYNEQFF
. | TRBJ1-2 | TRBD1 | TRBV5-4 | TGTGCCAGCAGCTTGGCTACTAGGGACAGGCAGAACTATGGCTACACCTTC | CASSLATRDRQNYGYTF
once | TRBJ1-2 | TRBD1 | TRBV5-4 | TGTGCCAGCAGCGTGGACAGGGGGAATCGTGGCTACACCTTC | CASSVDRGNRGYTF
. | TRBJ1-1 | . | TRBV19 | TGTGCCAGTAGTATAGGGTTCGGGTCTGAAGCTTTCTTT | CASSIGFGSEAFF
. | TRBJ2-5 | . | TRBV12-5 | TGTGCTAGTGGTTTGTCGTACCAAGAGACCCAGTACTTC | CASGLSYQETQYF
. | TRBJ2-3 | TRBD1 | TRBV10-3 | TGTGCCATCAGTGATGGACAGGGGGCGGATACGCAGTATTTT | CAISDGQGADTQYF
. | TRBJ2-5 | . | TRBV5-1 | TGCGCCAGCAGCTTCGGACTGACGAGAGAGACCCAGTACTTC | CASSFGLTRETQYF
. | TRBJ1-4 | . | TRBV5-6 | TGTGCCAGCAGCTTAGCGGGGTCCGGGGAAAAACTGTTTTTT | CASSLAGSGEKLFF
. | TRBJ1-6 | . | TRBV6-1 | TGTGCCAGCGGACTGAATTCACCCCTCCACTTT | CASGLNSPLHF
. | TRBJ2-7 | . | TRBV5-1 | TGCGCCAGCAGCTCAGGACCGTCCTACGAGCAGTACTTC | CASSSGPSYEQYF
. | TRBJ2-7 | . | TRBV11-2 | TGTGCCAGCAGCTCGCTAAAGGGAGGAGGGTCCGAGCAGTACTTC | CASSSLKGGGSEQYF
once | TRBJ2-1 | . | TRBV5-1 | TGCGCCAGCAGCACCTCCTACAATGAGCAGTTCTTC | CASSTSYNEQFF
. | TRBJ1-2 | TRBD1 | TRBV6-5 | TGTGCCAGCAGTTACACCAGGACAGGGGGAGGCTATGGCTACACCTTC | CASSYTRTGGGYGYTF
. | TRBJ2-1 | TRBD2 | TRBV15 | TGTGCCACCAGCAGAGATGGGACTAGCGGGACGATTTACAATGAGCAGTTCTTC | CATSRDGTSGTIYNEQFF
. | TRBJ2-5 | TRBD1 | TRBV7-2 | TGTGCCAGCAGTCCTGGACAGGGGGAGACCCAGTACTTC | CASSPGQGETQYF
. | TRBJ2-5 | TRBD1 | TRBV5-1 | TGCGCCAGCAGCCTTGGACAGGGGGTAAGACAAGAGACCCAGTACTTC | CASSLGQGVRQETQYF
. | TRBJ2-7 | . | TRBV6-5 | TGTGCCAGCAGACCTAGGGACACCTCCTACGAGCAGTACTTC | CASRPRDTSYEQYF
few | TRBJ2-3 | . | TRBV6-1 | TGTGCCAGCAGTGGGAACGTTGGAGGCACAGATACGCAGTATTTT | CASSGNVGGTDTQYF
. | TRBJ2-1 | . | TRBV15 | TGTGCCACCAGCAGAGACCCGGGGGCCTACAATGAGCAGTTCTTC | CATSRDPGAYNEQFF
. | TRBJ1-4 | . | TRBV6-1 | TGTGCCAGCACCAGGGGCGATGAAAAACTGTTTTTT | CASTRGDEKLFF
. | TRBJ2-1 | . | TRBV29-1 | TGCAGCGTTGGAGGCAGGGAAAGATCGCCGTTCTTC | CSVGGRERSPFF
. | TRBJ2-5 | TRBD1 | TRBV6-1 | TGTGCCAGCAGCCGCGACAGGGAACAGACCCAGTACTTC | CASSRDREQTQYF
. | TRBJ1-1 | . | TRBV14 | TGTGCCACTACACGGCAGACGAACACTGAAGCTTTCTTT | CATTRQTNTEAFF
. | TRBJ2-1 | . | TRBV28 | TGTGCCAGCAGGGGCCTCGGGAGCTCCTACAATGAGCAGTTCTTC | CASRGLGSSYNEQFF
. | TRBJ2-3 | TRBD1 | TRBV10-1 | TGCGCCAGCAGTGACAGGGGGCACGCAGATACGCAGTATTTT | CASSDRGHADTQYF
. | TRBJ2-3 | . | TRBV5-1 | TGCGCCAGCAGCTTGCGACCGGGGGGCGGGGCAGATACGCAGTATTTT | CASSLRPGGGADTQYF
. | TRBJ2-7 | TRBD2 | TRBV30 | TGTGCCTGGAGCCGACCCCGCGGGGGGCGCGACGAGCAGTACTTC | CAWSRPRGGRDEQYF
once | TRBJ1-5 | . | TRBV4-2 | TGTGCCAGCAGCCAAGAAATGGGGGCGTTGGGCAATCAGCCCCAGCATTTT | CASSQEMGALGNQPQHF
few | TRBJ2-7 | TRBD2 | TRBV30 | TGTGCCTGGAGTGTACGGGGGGTATCCTACGAGCAGTACTTC | CAWSVRGVSYEQYF
once | TRBJ1-2 | TRBD1 | TRBV5-6 | TGTGCCAGCAGCTTGGGGACAGGGTCGGACTATGGCTACACCTTC | CASSLGTGSDYGYTF
once | TRBJ2-3 | . | TRBV7-9 | TGTGCCAGCAGCCCCGTAGGAGGGGTCACAGATACGCAGTATTTT | CASSPVGGVTDTQYF
. | TRBJ1-2 | . | TRBV28 | TGTGCCAGCAGTCGGGACCGTAACTATGGCTACACCTTC | CASSRDRNYGYTF
. | TRBJ1-1 | . | TRBV19 | TGTGCCAGTCGAGTCAGGACGGTGAACACTGAAGCTTTCTTT | CASRVRTVNTEAFF
once | TRBJ1-6 | . | TRBV29-1 | TGCAGCGTCCGGAGGGGGGATAATTCACCCCTCCACTTT | CSVRRGDNSPLHF
. | TRBJ2-1 | . | TRBV5-1 | TGCGCCAGCAGCTCCTATCAAAACGGGTACAATGAGCAGTTCTTC | CASSSYQNGYNEQFF
. | TRBJ1-2 | . | TRBV7-9 | TGTGCCAGCAGCTTTACCCAACGAGGCCCTTACACCTTC | CASSFTQRGPYTF
. | TRBJ1-2 | TRBD1 | TRBV30 | TGTGCCTGGAGTGCCCCTCCCGGGACAGGGGGTCATGGCTACACCTTC | CAWSAPPGTGGHGYTF
few | TRBJ2-2 | TRBD2 | TRBV7-6 | TGTGCCAGCAGCTTGTTTCTAGCGGACACCGGGGAGCTGTTTTTT | CASSLFLADTGELFF
. | TRBJ2-7 | TRBD1 | TRBV5-1 | TGCGCCAGCAGCTGGACAGGGGGTTGGAACGAGCAGTACTTC | CASSWTGGWNEQYF
. | TRBJ2-1 | . | TRBV20-1 | TGCAGTGCCAGGCCCGACAATGAGCAGTTCTTC | CSARPDNEQFF
. | TRBJ2-5 | . | TRBV2 | TGTGCCAGCAGGCCCCGAGTGGGAACAGAGACCCAGTACTTC | CASRPRVGTETQYF
. | TRBJ1-2 | . | TRBV5-4 | TGTGCCAGCAGCTTTGATGAGGTTTTAGGGAGCTACACCTTC | CASSFDEVLGSYTF
once | TRBJ2-7 | TRBD1 | TRBV28 | TGTGCCAGCAGCCCTACCCGGGACAGGTACGAGCAGTACTTC | CASSPTRDRYEQYF
few | TRBJ2-3 | TRBD2 | TRBV7-2 | TGTGCCAGCAGCTTAGAGGGCGGGGGGGATACGCAGTATTTT | CASSLEGGGDTQYF
few | TRBJ2-2 | . | TRBV2 | TGTGCCGGGTCCCTCAACACCGGGGAGCTGTTTTTT | CAGSLNTGELFF
. | TRBJ1-4 | . | TRBV2 | TGTGCCAGCACGGGGGGTGGTGAAAAACTGTTTTTT | CASTGGGEKLFF
. | TRBJ1-1 | . | TRBV7-2 | TGTGCCAGCAGCTTAGTAGTGAACACTGAAGCTTTCTTT | CASSLVVNTEAFF
. | TRBJ2-4 | . | TRBV6-1 | TGTGCCAGTACCACCATAGGGGGGGCGAGAAACATTCAGTACTTC | CASTTIGGARNIQYF
. | TRBJ2-2 | . | TRBV29-1 | TGCAGCGTAGCGGCTTCGAACACCGGGGAGCTGTTTTTT | CSVAASNTGELFF
. | TRBJ2-2 | TRBD1 | TRBV10-3 | TGTGCCATCAGTGAATTGGCAGGGGGCTGGGGCGGGGAGCTGTTTTTT | CAISELAGGWGGELFF
. | TRBJ2-1 | TRBD1 | TRBV7-2 | TGTGCCAGCAGGGGACAGTCCAGCTCCTACAATGAGCAGTTCTTC | CASRGQSSSYNEQFF
once | TRBJ2-1 | . | TRBV7-2 | TGTGCCAGCAGCTTAGCTAGCTCCCCTACCTACAATGAGCAGTTCTTC | CASSLASSPTYNEQFF
. | TRBJ2-1 | . | TRBV10-1 | TGCGCCAGCAGTGAGGCCGGCTACAATGAGCAGTTCTTC | CASSEAGYNEQFF
. | TRBJ2-7 | . | TRBV6-5 | TGTGCCAGCAGTTACTTGAGTGAGCAGTACTTC | CASSYLSEQYF